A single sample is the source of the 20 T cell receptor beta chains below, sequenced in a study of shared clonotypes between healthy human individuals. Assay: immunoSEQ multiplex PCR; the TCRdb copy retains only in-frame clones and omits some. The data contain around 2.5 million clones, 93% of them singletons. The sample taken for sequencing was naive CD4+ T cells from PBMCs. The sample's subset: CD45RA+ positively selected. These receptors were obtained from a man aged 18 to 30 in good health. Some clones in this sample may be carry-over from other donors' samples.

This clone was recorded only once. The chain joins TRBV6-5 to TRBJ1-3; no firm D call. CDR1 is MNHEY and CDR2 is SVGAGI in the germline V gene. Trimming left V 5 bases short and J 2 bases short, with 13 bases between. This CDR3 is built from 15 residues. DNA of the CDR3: TGTGCCAGCAGTCCCCTACCGAAGGCTGGAAACACCATATATTTT. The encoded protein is CASSPLPKAGNTIYF.

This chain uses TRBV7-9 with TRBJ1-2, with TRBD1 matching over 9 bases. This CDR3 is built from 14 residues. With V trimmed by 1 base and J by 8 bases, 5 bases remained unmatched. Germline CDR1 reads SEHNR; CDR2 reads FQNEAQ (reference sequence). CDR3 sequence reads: CASSLESQGAGYTF. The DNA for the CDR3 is TGTGCCAGCAGCTTAGAATCACAGGGGGCGGGCTACACCTTC.

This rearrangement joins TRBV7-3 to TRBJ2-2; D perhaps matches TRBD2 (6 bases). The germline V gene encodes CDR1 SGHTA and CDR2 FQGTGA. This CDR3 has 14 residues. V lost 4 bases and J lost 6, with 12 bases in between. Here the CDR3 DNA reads TGTGCCAGCAGCTCGGGCGGGGACCCCGGGGAGCTGTTTTTT. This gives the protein CASSSGGDPGELFF. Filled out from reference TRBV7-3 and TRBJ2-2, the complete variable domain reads GAGVSQTPSNKVTEKGKYVELRCDPISGHTALYWYRQSLGQGPEFLIYFQGTGAADDSGLPNDRFFAVRPEGSVSTLKIQRTERGDSAVYLCASSSGGDPGELFFGEGSRLTVL.

DNA for the CDR3: TGCGCCAGCAGCAATGGACAGGGAAACTATGGCTACACCTTC. It codes for CASSNGQGNYGYTF. This rearrangement joins TRBV5-1 to TRBJ1-2, with TRBD1 identical over 8 bases. Germline values: CDR1 SGHRS, CDR2 YFSETQ. The V segment lost 4 bases and the J segment 2 bases; nucleotides outside the gene matches: 4. The CDR3 sequence is 14 residues long.

CDR3 bases: TGTGCCAGCAGCGTAGGACAGGGTGAAAGAAACACCATATATTTT. Amino acids: CASSVGQGERNTIYF. V usage is TRBV9 and J usage is TRBJ1-3, with 7 bases lining up with TRBD1. The J segment lost 5 bases and the V segment lost 0 bases, leaving 5 bases of the junction unmatched. CDR3 length: 15 amino acids. Germline V lookup: CDR1 SGDLS, CDR2 YYNGEE.

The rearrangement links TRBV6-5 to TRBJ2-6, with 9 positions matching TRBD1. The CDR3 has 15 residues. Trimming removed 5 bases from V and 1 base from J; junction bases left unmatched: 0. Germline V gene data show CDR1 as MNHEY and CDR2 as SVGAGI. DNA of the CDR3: TGTGCCAGCAGTGGACAGGGGTCTGGGGCCAACGTCCTGACTTTC. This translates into CASSGQGSGANVLTF.

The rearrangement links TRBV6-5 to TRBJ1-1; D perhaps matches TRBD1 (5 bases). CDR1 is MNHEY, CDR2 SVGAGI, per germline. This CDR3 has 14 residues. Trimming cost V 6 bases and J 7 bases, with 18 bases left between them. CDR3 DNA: TGTGCCAGCAGAGAACCGGGACCGCATATTGAAGCTTTCTTT. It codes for CASREPGPHIEAFF.

CDR3 loop: CASLGTSGSPASSYEQYF. CDR3 nucleotide sequence: TGTGCCAGCCTCGGGACTAGCGGATCACCCGCGAGCTCCTACGAGCAGTACTTC. The chain employs TRBV28 and TRBJ2-7; 11 bases are shared with TRBD2. The CDR3 is made up of 18 amino acids. The junction had 15 bases not matched to a gene; V was cut back by 8 bases and J by 0 bases. Germline V gene sequence: CDR1 MDHEN, CDR2 SYDVKM.

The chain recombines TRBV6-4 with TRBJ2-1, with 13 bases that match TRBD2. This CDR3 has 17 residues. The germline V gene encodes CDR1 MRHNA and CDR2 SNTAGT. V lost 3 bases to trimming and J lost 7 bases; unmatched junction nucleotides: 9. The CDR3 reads CASSEWSGTSGMNEQFF. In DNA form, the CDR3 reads TGTGCCAGCAGTGAGTGGTCCGGGACTAGCGGGATGAATGAGCAGTTCTTC.

Here the CDR3 reads CASSYGAYTSNQPQHF. The DNA for the CDR3 is TGTGCCAGCAGTTACGGGGCGTATACCAGCAATCAGCCCCAGCATTTT. This chain links TRBV6-6 with TRBJ1-5; possible D gene TRBD1, 5 bases. The CDR3 sequence is 16 residues long. Looked up from germline, CDR1 is MNHNY and CDR2 is SVGAGI (reference sequence). Trimming took off 2 bases at V and 1 base at J, with 12 bases between the two ends.

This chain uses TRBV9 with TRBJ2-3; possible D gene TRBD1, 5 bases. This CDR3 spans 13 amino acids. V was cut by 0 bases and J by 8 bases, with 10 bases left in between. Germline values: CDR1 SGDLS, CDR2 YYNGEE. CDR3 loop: CASSVDPQGTQYF. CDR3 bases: TGTGCCAGCAGCGTAGACCCCCAGGGTACGCAGTATTTT.

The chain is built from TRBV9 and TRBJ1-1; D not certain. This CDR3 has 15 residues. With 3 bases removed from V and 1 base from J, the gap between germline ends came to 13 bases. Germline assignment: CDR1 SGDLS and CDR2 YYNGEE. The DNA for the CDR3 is TGTGCCAGCAGCGGCCACCGTGGAGAGAACACTGAAGCTTTCTTT. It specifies CASSGHRGENTEAFF.

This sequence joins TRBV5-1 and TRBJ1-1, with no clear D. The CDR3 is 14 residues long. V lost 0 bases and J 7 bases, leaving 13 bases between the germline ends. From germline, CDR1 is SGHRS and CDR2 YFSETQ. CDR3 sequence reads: CASSLAGSAVEAFF. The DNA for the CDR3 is TGCGCCAGCAGCTTGGCGGGGAGCGCGGTTGAAGCTTTCTTT.

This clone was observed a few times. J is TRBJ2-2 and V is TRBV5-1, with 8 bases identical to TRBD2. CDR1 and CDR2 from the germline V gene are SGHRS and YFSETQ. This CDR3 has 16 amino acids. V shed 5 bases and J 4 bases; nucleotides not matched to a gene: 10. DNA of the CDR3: TGCGCCAGCAGACCGGGGGGCGGGAGGTCCACCGGGGAGCTGTTTTTT. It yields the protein CASRPGGGRSTGELFF.

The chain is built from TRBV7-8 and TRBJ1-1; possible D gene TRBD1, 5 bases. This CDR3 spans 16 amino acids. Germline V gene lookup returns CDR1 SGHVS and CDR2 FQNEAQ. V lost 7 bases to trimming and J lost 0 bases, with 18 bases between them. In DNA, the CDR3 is TGTGCCAGCACCCCAGCGTATGGGACCTTGAACACTGAAGCTTTCTTT. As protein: CASTPAYGTLNTEAFF.

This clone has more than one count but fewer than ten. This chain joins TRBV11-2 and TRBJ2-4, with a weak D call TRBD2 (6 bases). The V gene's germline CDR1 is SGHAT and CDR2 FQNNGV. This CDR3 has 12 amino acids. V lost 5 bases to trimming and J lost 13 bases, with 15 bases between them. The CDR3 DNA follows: TGTGCCAGCAGCCCGGGACTTGGGGTGCAGTACTTC. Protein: CASSPGLGVQYF.

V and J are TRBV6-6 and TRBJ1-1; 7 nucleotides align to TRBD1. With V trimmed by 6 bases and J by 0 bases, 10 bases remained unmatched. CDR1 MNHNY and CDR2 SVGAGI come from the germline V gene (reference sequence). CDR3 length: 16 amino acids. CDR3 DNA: TGTGCCAGCAGCCAGAACAGGGGATTGGTGAACACTGAAGCTTTCTTT. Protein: CASSQNRGLVNTEAFF.

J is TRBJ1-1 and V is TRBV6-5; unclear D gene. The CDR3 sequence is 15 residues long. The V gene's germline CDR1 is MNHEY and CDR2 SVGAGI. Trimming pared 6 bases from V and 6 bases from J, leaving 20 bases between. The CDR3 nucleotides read TGTGCCAGCAGGTTCTCTAGGACGGCAGTATCTGAAGCTTTCTTT. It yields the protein CASRFSRTAVSEAFF.

The CDR3 DNA sequence: TGTGCCATCCCATTGGGGAGGTTATACGAGCAGTACTTC. Its translation is CAIPLGRLYEQYF. V and J are TRBV27 and TRBJ2-7, with D perhaps TRBD2 (6 bases). CDR3 length: 13 residues. Germline V lookup: CDR1 MNHEY, CDR2 SMNVEV (reference sequence). Trimming pared 10 bases from V and 4 bases from J, leaving 17 bases between.

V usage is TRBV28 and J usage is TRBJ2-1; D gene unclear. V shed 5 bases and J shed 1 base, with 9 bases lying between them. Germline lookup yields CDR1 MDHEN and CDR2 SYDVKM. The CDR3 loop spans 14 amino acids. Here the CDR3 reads CASSAPSSYNEQFF. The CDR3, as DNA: TGTGCCAGCAGTGCCCCTTCGTCCTACAATGAGCAGTTCTTC.